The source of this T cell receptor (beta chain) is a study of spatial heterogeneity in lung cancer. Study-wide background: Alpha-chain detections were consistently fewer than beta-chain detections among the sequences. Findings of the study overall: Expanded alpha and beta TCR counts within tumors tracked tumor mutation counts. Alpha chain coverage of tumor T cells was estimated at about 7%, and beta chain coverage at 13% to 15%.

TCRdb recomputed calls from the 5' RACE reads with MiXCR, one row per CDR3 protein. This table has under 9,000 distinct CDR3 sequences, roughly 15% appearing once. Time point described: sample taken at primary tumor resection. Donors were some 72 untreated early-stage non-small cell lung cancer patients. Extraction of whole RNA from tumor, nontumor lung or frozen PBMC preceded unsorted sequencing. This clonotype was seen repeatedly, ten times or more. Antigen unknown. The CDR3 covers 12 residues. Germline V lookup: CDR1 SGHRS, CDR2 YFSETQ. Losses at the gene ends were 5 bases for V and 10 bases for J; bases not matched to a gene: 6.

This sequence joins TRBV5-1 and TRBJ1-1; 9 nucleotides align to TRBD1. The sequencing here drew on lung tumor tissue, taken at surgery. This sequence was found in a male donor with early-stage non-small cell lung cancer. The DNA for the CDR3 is TGCGCCAGCAGGACGGACAGGGGTGCAGCTTTCTTT. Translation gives CASRTDRGAAFF.